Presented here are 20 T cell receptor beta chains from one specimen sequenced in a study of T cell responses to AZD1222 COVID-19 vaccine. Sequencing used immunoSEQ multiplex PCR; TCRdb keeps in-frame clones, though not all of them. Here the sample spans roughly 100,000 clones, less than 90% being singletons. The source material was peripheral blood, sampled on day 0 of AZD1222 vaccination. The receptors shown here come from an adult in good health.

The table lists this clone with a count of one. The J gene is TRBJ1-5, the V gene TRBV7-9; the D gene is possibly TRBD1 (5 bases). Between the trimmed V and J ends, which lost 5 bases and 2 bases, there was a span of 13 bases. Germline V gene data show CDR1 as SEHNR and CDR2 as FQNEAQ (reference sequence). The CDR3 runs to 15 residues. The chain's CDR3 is CASSPQGQGNQPQHF. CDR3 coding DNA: TGTGCCAGCAGCCCCCAGGGTCAAGGCAATCAGCCCCAGCATTTT.

The CDR3 DNA follows: TGTGCCAGCAGCAAAGGAAGAGATGACTCGCCCGACGAGCAGTACTTC. The encoded protein is CASSKGRDDSPDEQYF. V and J are TRBV21-1 and TRBJ2-7; the DNA was not compared with TRBD2, the D call given in the table. TRBV21-1 is annotated as a pseudogene. CDR3 size: 16 residues.

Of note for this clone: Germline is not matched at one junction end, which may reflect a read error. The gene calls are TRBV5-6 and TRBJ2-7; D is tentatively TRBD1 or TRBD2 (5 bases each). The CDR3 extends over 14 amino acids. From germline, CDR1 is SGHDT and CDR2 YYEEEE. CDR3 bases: TGTACCAGCAGTCCGGGACGATGGAAGTTCGAGCAGTACTTC. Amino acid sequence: CTSSPGRWKFEQYF.

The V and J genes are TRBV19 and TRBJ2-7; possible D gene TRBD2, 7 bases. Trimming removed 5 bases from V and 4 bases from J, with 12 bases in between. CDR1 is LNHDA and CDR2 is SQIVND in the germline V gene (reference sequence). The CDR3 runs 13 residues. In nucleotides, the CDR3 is TGTGCCAGTAGTTCGGGGGGCTGGTACGAGCAGTACTTC. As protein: CASSSGGWYEQYF.

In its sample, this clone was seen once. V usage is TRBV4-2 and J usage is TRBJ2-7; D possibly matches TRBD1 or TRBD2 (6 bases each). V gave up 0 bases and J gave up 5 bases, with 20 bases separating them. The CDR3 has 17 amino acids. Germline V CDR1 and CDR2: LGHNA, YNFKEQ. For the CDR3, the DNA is TGTGCCAGCAGCCAAGATGAGGGGGGAACCATTGGGAACGAGCAGTACTTC. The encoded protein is CASSQDEGGTIGNEQYF.

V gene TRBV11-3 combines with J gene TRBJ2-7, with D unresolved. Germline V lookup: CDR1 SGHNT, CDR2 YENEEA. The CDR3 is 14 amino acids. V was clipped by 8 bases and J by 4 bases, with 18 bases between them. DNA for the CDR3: TGTGCCAGCCATCCCCCTGGTAGAGGTTACGAGCAGTACTTC. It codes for CASHPPGRGYEQYF.

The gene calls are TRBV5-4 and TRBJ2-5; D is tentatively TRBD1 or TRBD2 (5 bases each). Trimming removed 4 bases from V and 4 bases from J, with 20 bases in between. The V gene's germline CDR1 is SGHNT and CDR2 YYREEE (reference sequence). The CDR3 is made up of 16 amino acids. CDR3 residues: CASSVTGLLEGETQYF. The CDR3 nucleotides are TGTGCCAGCAGCGTTACGGGGCTTCTCGAGGGAGAGACCCAGTACTTC.

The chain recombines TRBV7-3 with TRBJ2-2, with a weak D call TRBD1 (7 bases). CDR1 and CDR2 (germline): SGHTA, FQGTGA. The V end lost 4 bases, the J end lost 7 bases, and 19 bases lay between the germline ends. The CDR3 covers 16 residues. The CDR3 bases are TGTGCCAGCAGCTCCCGCGCGGAGGGGGCTAGCGGGGAGCTGTTTTTT. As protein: CASSSRAEGASGELFF.

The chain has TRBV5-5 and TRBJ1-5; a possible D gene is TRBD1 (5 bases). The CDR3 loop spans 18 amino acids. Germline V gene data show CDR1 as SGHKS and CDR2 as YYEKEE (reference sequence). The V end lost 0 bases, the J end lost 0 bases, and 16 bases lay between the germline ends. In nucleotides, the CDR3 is TGTGCCAGCAGCTTGGTGGGGCGCACCGTAAATAGCAATCAGCCCCAGCATTTT. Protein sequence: CASSLVGRTVNSNQPQHF.

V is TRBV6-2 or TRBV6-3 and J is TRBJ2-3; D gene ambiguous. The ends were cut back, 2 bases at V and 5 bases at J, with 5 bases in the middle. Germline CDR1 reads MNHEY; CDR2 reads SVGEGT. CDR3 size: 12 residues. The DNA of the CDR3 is TGTGCCAGCAGTTACGACGGAGATACGCAGTATTTT. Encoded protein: CASSYDGDTQYF.

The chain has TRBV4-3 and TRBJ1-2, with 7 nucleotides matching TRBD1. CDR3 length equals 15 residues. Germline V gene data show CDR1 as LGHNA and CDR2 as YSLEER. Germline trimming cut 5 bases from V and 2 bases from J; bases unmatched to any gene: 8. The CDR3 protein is CASSLDLTGNYGYTF. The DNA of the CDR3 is TGCGCCAGCAGCTTAGACCTGACAGGGAACTATGGCTACACCTTC.

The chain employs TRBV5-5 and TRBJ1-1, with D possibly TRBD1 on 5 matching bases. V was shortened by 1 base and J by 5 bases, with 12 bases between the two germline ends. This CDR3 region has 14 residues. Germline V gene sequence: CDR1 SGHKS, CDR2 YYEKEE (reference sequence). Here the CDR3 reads CASSLMTALTEAFF. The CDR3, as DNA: TGTGCCAGCAGCTTGATGACAGCTTTGACTGAAGCTTTCTTT. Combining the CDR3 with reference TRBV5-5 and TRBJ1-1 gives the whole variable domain DAGVTQSPTHLIKTRGQQVTLRCSPISGHKSVSWYQQVLGQGPQFIFQYYEKEERGRGNFPDRFSARQFPNYSSELNVNALLLGDSALYLCASSLMTALTEAFFGQGTRLTVV.

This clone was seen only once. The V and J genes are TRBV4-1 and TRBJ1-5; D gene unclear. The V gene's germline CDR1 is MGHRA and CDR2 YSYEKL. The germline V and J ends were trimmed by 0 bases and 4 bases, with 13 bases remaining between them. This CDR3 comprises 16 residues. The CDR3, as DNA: TGCGCCAGCAGCCAAGAGGGCAGCTATTATAATCAGCCCCAGCATTTT. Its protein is CASSQEGSYYNQPQHF.

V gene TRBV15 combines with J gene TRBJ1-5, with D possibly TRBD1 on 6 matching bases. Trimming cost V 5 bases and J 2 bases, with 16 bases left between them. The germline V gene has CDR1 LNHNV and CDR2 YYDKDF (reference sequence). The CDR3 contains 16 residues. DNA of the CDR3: TGTGCCACCAGCGCCGGTTGGACAGTGGGCAATCAGCCCCAGCATTTT. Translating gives CATSAGWTVGNQPQHF.

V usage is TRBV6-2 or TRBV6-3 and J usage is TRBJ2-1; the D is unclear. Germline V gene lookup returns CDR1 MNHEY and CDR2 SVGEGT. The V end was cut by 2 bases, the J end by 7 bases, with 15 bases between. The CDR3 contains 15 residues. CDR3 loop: CASSYDGSQPNEQFF. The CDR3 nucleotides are TGTGCCAGCAGTTACGACGGTTCACAACCTAATGAGCAGTTCTTC.

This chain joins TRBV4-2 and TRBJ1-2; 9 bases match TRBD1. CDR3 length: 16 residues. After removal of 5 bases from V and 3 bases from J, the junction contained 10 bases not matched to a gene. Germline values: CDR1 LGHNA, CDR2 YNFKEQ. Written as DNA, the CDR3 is TGTGCCAGCAGCGACATCGGGACAGGGAATTACTATGGCTACACCTTC. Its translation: CASSDIGTGNYYGYTF.

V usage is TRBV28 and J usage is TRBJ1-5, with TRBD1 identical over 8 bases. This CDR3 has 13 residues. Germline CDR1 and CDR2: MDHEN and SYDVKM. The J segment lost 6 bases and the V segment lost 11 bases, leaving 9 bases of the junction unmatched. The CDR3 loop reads CACRQGNSQPQHF. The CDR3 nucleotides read TGTGCCTGCCGACAGGGGAATAGTCAGCCCCAGCATTTT.

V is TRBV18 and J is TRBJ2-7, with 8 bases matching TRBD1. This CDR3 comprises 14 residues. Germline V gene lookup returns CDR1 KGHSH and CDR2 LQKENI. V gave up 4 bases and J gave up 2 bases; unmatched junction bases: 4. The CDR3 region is CASSLGQGPYEQYV. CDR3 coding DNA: TGTGCCAGCTCACTCGGACAGGGCCCCTACGAGCAGTACGTC.

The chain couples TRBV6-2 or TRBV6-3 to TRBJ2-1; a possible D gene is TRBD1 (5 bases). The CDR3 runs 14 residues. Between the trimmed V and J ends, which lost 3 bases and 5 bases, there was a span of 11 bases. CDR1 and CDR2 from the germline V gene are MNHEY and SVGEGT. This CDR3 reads CASSYKTAHNEQFF. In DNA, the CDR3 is TGTGCCAGCAGTTATAAGACAGCGCACAATGAGCAGTTCTTC.

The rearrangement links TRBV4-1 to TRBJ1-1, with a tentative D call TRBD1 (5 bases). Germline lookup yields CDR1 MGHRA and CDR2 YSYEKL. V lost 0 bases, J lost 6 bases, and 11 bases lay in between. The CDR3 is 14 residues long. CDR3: CASSQDEAGPEAFF. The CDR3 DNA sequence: TGCGCCAGCAGCCAAGACGAAGCGGGACCTGAAGCTTTCTTT.